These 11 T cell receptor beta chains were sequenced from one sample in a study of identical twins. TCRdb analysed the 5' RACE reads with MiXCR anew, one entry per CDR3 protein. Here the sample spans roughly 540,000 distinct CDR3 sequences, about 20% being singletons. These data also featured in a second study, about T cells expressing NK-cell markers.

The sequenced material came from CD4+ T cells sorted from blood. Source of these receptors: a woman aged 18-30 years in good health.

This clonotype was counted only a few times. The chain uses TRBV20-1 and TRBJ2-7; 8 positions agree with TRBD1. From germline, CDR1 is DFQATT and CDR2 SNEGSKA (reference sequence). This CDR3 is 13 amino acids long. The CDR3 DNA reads TGCAGGCTTGGCGGGACAGGCCCCTACGAGCAGTACTTC. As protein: CRLGGTGPYEQYF.

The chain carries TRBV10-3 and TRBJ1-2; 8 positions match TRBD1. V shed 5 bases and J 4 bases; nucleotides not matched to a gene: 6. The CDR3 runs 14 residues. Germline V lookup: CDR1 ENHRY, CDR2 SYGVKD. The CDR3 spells CAISMTGEGYGYTF. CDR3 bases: TGTGCCATCAGTATGACAGGGGAAGGCTATGGCTACACCTTC.

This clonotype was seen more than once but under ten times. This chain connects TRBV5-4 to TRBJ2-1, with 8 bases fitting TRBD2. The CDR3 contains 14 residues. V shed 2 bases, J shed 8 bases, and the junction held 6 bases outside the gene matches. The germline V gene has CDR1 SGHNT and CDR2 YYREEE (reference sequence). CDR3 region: CASSFGGRRDEQFF. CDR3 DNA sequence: TGTGCCAGCAGCTTCGGCGGGAGGAGGGATGAGCAGTTCTTC.

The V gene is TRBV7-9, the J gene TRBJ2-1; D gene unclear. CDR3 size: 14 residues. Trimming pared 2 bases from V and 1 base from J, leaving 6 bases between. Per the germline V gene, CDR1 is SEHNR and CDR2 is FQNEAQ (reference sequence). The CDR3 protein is CASSLKGSYNEQFF. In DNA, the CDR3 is TGTGCCAGCAGCTTAAAAGGGTCCTACAATGAGCAGTTCTTC.

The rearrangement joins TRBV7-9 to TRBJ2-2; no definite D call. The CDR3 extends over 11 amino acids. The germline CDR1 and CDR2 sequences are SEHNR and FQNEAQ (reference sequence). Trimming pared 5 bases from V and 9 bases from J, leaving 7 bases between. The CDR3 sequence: CASSPPRELFF. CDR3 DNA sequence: TGTGCCAGCAGCCCTCCCAGGGAGCTGTTTTTT.

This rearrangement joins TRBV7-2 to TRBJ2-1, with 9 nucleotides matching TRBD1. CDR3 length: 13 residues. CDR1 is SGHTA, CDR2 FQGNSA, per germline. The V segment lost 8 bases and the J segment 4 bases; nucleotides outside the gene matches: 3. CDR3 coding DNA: TGTGCCAGCGAGACAGGGGGATACAATGAGCAGTTCTTC. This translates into CASETGGYNEQFF.

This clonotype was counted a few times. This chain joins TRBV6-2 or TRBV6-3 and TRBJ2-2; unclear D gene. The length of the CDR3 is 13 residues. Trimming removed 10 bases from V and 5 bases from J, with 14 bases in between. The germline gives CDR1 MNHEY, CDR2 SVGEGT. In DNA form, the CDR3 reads TGTGCCAACAACTTTTGGCGTACCGGGGAGCTGTTTTTT. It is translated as CANNFWRTGELFF.

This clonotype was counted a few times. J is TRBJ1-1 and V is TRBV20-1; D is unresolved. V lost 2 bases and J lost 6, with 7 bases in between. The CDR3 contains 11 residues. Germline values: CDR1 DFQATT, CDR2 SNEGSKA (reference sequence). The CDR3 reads CSARTGSEAFF. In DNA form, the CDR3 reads TGCAGTGCTAGAACCGGGTCTGAAGCTTTCTTT.

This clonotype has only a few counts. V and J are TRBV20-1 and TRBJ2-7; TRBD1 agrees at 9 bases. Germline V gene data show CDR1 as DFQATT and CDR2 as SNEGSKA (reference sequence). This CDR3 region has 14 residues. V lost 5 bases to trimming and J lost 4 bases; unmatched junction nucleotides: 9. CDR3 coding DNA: TGCAGTGCTCCTACGGGACAGGGTTTTTACGAGCAGTACTTC. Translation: CSAPTGQGFYEQYF.

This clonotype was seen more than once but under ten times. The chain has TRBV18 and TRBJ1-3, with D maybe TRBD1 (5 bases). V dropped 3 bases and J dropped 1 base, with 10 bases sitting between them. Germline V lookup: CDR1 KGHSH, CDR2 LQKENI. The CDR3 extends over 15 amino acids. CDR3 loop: CASSPTAGSGNTIYF. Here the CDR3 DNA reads TGTGCCAGCTCACCCACAGCAGGGTCTGGAAACACCATATATTTT.

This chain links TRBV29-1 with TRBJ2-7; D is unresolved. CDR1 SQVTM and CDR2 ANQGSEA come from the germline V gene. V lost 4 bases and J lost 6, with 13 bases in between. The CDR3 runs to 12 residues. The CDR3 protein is CSVGGEVLEQYF. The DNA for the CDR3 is TGCAGCGTTGGTGGAGAGGTCCTCGAGCAGTACTTC.